These T cell receptor beta chains were read from a single sample in a study of early T cells in non-severe SARS-CoV-2 infection. From the 5' RACE reads, TCRdb called clonotypes with MiXCR, one entry per CDR3 protein. The profile shows more than 40,000 distinct CDR3 sequences, 5% to 6.5% of them singletons. Specimen: whole blood, collected at baseline. Receptors were obtained from an adult who was a healthcare worker with PCR-confirmed SARS-CoV-2 infection or an uninfected control (not recorded which). CDR3s leave out the opening cysteine and the closing phenylalanine or tryptophan.

v_gene	j_gene	CDR3aa
TRBV7-3	TRBJ1-1	ASSFGTNTEAF
TRBV6-5	TRBJ2-7	ASSYSNGGSYEQY
TRBV7-9	TRBJ1-2	ASRRTDSENYGYT
TRBV6-5	TRBJ2-2	ASSYSDRHRELF
TRBV11-2	TRBJ2-2	ASSPRGTVYTGELF
TRBV28	TRBJ2-5	ASSLPPTGTETQY
TRBV5-6	TRBJ1-5	ASSYGTGRGDQPQH
TRBV5-5	TRBJ2-2	ASNSLGQGTGELF
TRBV7-9	TRBJ2-7	ASSLVRGPEGQY
TRBV28	.	ASSPDSSNQPQY
TRBV14	TRBJ2-6	ASSPSRRDGNSGANVLT
TRBV4-2	TRBJ2-5	ASSRQTGGDETQY
TRBV2	TRBJ2-2	ASSGQGNTGELF
TRBV20-1	TRBJ2-3	SARVTITDTQY
TRBV6-2/TRBV6-3	TRBJ2-3	ASRKPTGVDTQY
TRBV28	TRBJ2-5	ASSPNPRRQETQY
TRBV30	TRBJ2-5	AWSVQETQY